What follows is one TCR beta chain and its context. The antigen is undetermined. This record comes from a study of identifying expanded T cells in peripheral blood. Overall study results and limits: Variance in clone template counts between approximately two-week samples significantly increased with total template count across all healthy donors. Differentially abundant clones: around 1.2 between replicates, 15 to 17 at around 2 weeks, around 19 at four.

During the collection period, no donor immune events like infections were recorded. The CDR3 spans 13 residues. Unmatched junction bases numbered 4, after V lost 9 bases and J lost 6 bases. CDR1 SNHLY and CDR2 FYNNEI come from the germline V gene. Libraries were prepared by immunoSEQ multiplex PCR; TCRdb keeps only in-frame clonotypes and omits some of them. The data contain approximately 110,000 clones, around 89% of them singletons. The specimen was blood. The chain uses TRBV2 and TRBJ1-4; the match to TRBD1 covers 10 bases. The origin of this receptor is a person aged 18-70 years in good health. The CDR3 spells CARGTGVDEKLFF. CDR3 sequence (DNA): TGTGCCAGGGGGACAGGGGTAGATGAAAAACTGTTTTTT.